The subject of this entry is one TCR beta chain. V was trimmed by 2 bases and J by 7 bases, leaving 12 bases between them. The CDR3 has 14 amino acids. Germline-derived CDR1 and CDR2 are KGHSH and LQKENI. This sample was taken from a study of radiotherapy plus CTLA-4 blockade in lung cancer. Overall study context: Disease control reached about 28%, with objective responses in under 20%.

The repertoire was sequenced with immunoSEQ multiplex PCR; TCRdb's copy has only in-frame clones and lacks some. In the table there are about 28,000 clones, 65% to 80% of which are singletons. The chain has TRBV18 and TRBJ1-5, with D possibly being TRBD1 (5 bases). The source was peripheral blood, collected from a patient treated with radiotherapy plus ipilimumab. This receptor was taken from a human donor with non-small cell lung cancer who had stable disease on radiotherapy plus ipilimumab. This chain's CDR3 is CASSPSGIDQPQHF. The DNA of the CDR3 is TGTGCCAGCTCACCATCAGGGATTGACCAGCCCCAGCATTTT.